This paragraph covers one T cell receptor (beta chain) sequence. This sample was taken from a study of blood T cell repertoires in COVID-19. Study information: COVID-19 samples, acute and convalescent, were from the United States, Italy and Spain.

Original analysis: Quantification of nucleated cells was approximated via reference gene primer amplification. Using immunoSEQ multiplex PCR, the repertoire was profiled, and TCRdb retains in-frame clones only, with some absent. Clonal size and the V and J genes are those of that table, whereas D and trimming came from the DNA. The sample has just under 150,000 clones, 84% seen once; the top ten hold approximately 5%. Trimming at V came to 0 bases and at J to 6 bases, leaving 5 bases not matched to a gene. Per germline, CDR1 SGDLS and CDR2 YYNGEE. The CDR3 is 15 amino acids. The chain is built from TRBV9 and TRBJ2-2; 7 bases map to TRBD2. The sample consisted of peripheral blood. The sequence came from a human donor in a cohort sampled during active COVID-19. As DNA, the CDR3 is TGTGCCAGCAGCGTAGGAGCCGCGGGGGCCGGGGAGCTGTTTTTT. Amino acid sequence: CASSVGAAGAGELFF.